Reported below is one TCR beta chain. The antigen is not known. The V segment lost 5 bases and the J segment 0 bases; nucleotides outside the gene matches: 12. Germline CDR1 and CDR2: LNHDA and SQIVND (reference sequence). The CDR3 has 17 amino acids. This specimen comes from a study of OX40 agonist ivuxolimab in advanced cancers. On the study more broadly: The dose of intravenous ivuxolimab that patients received every 2 weeks ranged from 0.01 to 10 mg/kg. Three partial responders included one hepatocellular carcinoma patient and two cutaneous melanoma patients.

Study outcomes and limitations: Some nonresponders also had low normalized T-cell clonal expansion.

TCRdb's copy holds only in-frame clones and misses some; the assay was immunoSEQ multiplex PCR. Counted here are about 71,000 clones, about 81% occurring once; the ten biggest clones make up over 4%. Anyone with autoimmune disease history or systemic immunosuppression was excluded. V is TRBV19 and J is TRBJ2-7, with 8 bases fitting TRBD1. The TCR was taken from an adult with an advanced solid tumor such as melanoma, head and neck, liver or kidney cancer. The specimen comprised CD4+ or CD8+ T cells sorted from blood, sampled in a trial of the OX40 agonist ivuxolimab. For the CDR3, the DNA is TGTGCCAGTAGTCCAGAGCCCTGGACAGGGAGCTCCTACGAGCAGTACTTC. Protein: CASSPEPWTGSSYEQYF.